This TCR beta chain was captured in a study of cytomegalovirus exposure and HLA in healthy donors. Study-wide points: By a later analysis, the bulk of CMV-associated TCR beta chains appeared HLA-restricted. In a later analysis, HLA-C alleles had the fewest associated TCRs, DRB1 alleles the most. Researchers reported in a later analysis that common viral pathogens appeared linked to several top clusters.

CDR1 is LNHDA and CDR2 is SQIVND in the germline V gene (reference sequence). V lost 4 bases and J 0 bases, leaving 13 bases between the germline ends. The CDR3 loop spans 15 amino acids. Both 60 Vbeta primers and 13 Jbeta primers went into the PCR. Clones were read by immunoSEQ multiplex PCR, and TCRdb kept only the in-frame ones, dropping some. The table lists 150,000 to 200,000 clones, roughly two thirds of them singletons. As to this clone: Its specificity is unknown.

The rearrangement uses TRBV19 and TRBJ2-7; D possibly corresponds to TRBD2 (7 bases). This clonotype was sampled from a woman between 18 and 30 years old in good health and CMV-seropositive. The sample taken for sequencing was PBMCs. The CDR3 is CASSTFAGASYEQYF. The CDR3 DNA follows: TGTGCCAGTAGTACGTTCGCGGGGGCCTCCTACGAGCAGTACTTC.